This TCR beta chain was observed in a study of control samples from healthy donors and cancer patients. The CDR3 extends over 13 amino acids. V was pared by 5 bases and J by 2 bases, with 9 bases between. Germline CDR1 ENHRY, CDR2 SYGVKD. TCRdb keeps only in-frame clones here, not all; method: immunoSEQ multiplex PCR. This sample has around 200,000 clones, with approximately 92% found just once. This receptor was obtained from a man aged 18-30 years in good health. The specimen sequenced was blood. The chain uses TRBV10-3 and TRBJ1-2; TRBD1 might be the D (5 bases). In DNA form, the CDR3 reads TGTGCCATCAGTTCAGGGACGAACTATGGCTACACCTTC. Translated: CAISSGTNYGYTF.